The 24 T cell receptor beta chains listed next were all sequenced from one sample in a study of blood T cell repertoires in COVID-19. Using immunoSEQ multiplex PCR, the repertoire was profiled, and TCRdb retains in-frame clones only, with some absent. The repertoire holds about 17,000 clones, with around 91% as singletons. The sequenced sample consisted of peripheral blood. The receptors stem from a man between 60 and 70 years old with active COVID-19.

The chain is built from TRBV27 and TRBJ1-6, with D uncertain. Per germline, CDR1 MNHEY and CDR2 SMNVEV (reference sequence). The length of the CDR3 is 12 residues. Between the trimmed V and J ends, which lost 7 bases and 9 bases, there was a span of 10 bases. CDR3 sequence: CASTASGSPLHF. As DNA, the CDR3 is TGTGCCAGCACCGCCAGCGGTTCACCCCTCCACTTT.

The chain links TRBV10-3 to TRBJ1-2; 11 bases fit TRBD1. Germline assignment: CDR1 ENHRY and CDR2 SYGVKD. The CDR3 consists of 14 residues. V lost 7 bases, J lost 4 bases, and 5 bases stayed unmatched. The CDR3 bases are TGTGCCATCACCGGACAGGGGGCTGGCTATGGCTACACCTTC. It codes for CAITGQGAGYGYTF.

This chain uses TRBV5-1 with TRBJ2-1; 9 nucleotides agree with TRBD1. CDR3 length: 15 amino acids. J gave up 5 bases and V 4 bases, and 7 bases lay outside the gene matches. Germline CDR1 reads SGHRS; CDR2 reads YFSETQ. The CDR3 DNA is TGCGCCAGCAGCACGGGACAGGGCTGGCACAATGAGCAGTTCTTC. The encoded protein is CASSTGQGWHNEQFF.

V gene TRBV28 combines with J gene TRBJ2-3, with 8 nucleotides matching TRBD1. The junction had 5 bases not matched to a gene; V was cut back by 6 bases and J by 0 bases. From germline, CDR1 is MDHEN and CDR2 SYDVKM. CDR3 length: 15 residues. The CDR3 is CASRRQGSSTDTQYF. CDR3 nucleotides: TGTGCCAGCAGGCGACAGGGGTCAAGCACAGATACGCAGTATTTT.

This rearrangement joins TRBV9 to TRBJ2-7; 9 positions match TRBD2. The CDR3 has 15 residues. V shed 0 bases and J 3 bases; nucleotides not matched to a gene: 4. Germline V CDR1 and CDR2: SGDLS, YYNGEE. In DNA form, the CDR3 reads TGTGCCAGCAGCGTAGTCGATAGCGGGGGCTACGAGCAGTACTTC. It translates to CASSVVDSGGYEQYF.

The rearrangement links TRBV6-5 to TRBJ1-2, with 8 nucleotides matching TRBD1. This CDR3 spans 11 amino acids. V was pared by 8 bases and J by 7 bases, with 3 bases of the junction left unmatched. Germline V CDR1 and CDR2: MNHEY, SVGAGI. CDR3 coding DNA: TGTGCCAGCCAGGGGGCGCGTGGCTACACCTTC. Protein sequence: CASQGARGYTF.

This chain links TRBV3-1 (or the pseudogene TRBV3-2) with TRBJ1-1; 9 bases fit TRBD1. There are 15 residues in the CDR3. Looked up from germline, CDR1 is LGHDT and CDR2 is YNNKEL (reference sequence). With 1 base clipped from V and 5 bases from J, the junction kept 5 bases outside the gene matches. The chain's CDR3 is CASSQALTGGTEAFF. CDR3 in DNA: TGTGCCAGCAGCCAAGCCCTGACAGGGGGGACTGAAGCTTTCTTT.

This chain links TRBV7-9 with TRBJ2-3; 7 bases map to TRBD1. The germline gives CDR1 SEHNR, CDR2 FQNEAQ (reference sequence). Germline trimming cut 2 bases from V and 3 bases from J; bases unmatched to any gene: 5. The CDR3 is 15 residues long. The CDR3 loop reads CASSLWAGGTDTQYF. The DNA for the CDR3 is TGTGCCAGCAGCTTATGGGCAGGGGGAACAGATACGCAGTATTTT. The variable domain in full, with the rest retrieved from reference TRBV7-9 and TRBJ2-3, is DTGVSQNPRHKITKRGQNVTFRCDPISEHNRLYWYRQTLGQGPEFLTYFQNEAQLEKSRLLSDRFSAERPKGSFSTLEIQRTEQGDSAMYLCASSLWAGGTDTQYFGPGTRLTVL.

This clone was found a few times. This chain links TRBV5-1 with TRBJ1-2, with TRBD1 matching 7 bases. This CDR3 is 13 amino acids long. Germline V CDR1 and CDR2: SGHRS, YFSETQ. With V trimmed by 5 bases and J by 8 bases, 9 bases remained unmatched. The CDR3 sequence is CASRIQGTYGYTF. Written as DNA, the CDR3 is TGCGCCAGCAGGATACAGGGGACTTACGGCTACACCTTC.

The J gene is TRBJ2-2, the V gene TRBV6-5; D perhaps matches TRBD1 (6 bases). V lost 7 bases and J 5 bases, leaving 14 bases between the germline ends. Germline V CDR1 and CDR2: MNHEY, SVGAGI. The CDR3 sequence is 14 residues long. The CDR3 DNA reads as TGTGCCAGCACTAGGGGGACGGGGACCGGGGAGCTGTTTTTT. It codes for CASTRGTGTGELFF.

The J gene is TRBJ1-5, the V gene TRBV4-1; maybe TRBD1 (6 bases). The CDR3 totals 16 residues. Trimming shortened V by 2 bases and J by 2 bases, and 13 bases separated the two germline ends. Looked up from germline, CDR1 is MGHRA and CDR2 is YSYEKL. Here the CDR3 DNA reads TGCGCCAGCAGCCAATCAGGGGTCCTGGGCAATCAGCCCCAGCATTTT. Translating gives CASSQSGVLGNQPQHF.

The rearrangement uses TRBV28 and TRBJ2-3; D is possibly TRBD1 (6 bases). CDR1 MDHEN and CDR2 SYDVKM come from the germline V gene. With 5 bases removed from V and 6 bases from J, the gap between germline ends came to 12 bases. The CDR3 sequence is 13 residues long. This CDR3 reads CASSPGRGDTQYF. CDR3 sequence (DNA): TGTGCCAGCAGTCCCGGAAGGGGGGATACGCAGTATTTT.

J is TRBJ1-6 and V is TRBV6-1; 8 positions agree with TRBD1. The CDR3 totals 17 residues. V lost 4 bases, J lost 9 bases, and 14 bases stayed unmatched. CDR1 is MNHNS, CDR2 SASEGT, per germline. The CDR3 nucleotides are TGTGCCAGCAGTGGGTCATACGTCCAGGGGGCTTTTTCACCCCTCCACTTT. It yields the protein CASSGSYVQGAFSPLHF.

The chain combines TRBV18 with TRBJ1-2; 7 bases are a match to TRBD1. Germline V gene data show CDR1 as KGHSH and CDR2 as LQKENI. The V and J ends lost 5 bases and 2 bases, in that order; junction bases with no gene match: 2. The CDR3 loop spans 13 amino acids. This chain's CDR3 is CASSRGQNYGYTF. For the CDR3, the DNA is TGTGCCAGCTCAAGGGGACAGAACTATGGCTACACCTTC.

This chain links TRBV4-1 with TRBJ1-6, with 9 bases identical to TRBD1. V lost 4 bases and J lost 13; bases outside the gene matches: 14. The CDR3 is made up of 16 amino acids. Germline lookup yields CDR1 MGHRA and CDR2 YSYEKL. CDR3 protein: CASSPTFGGQGSPLHF. The CDR3 DNA sequence: TGCGCCAGCAGCCCAACCTTCGGGGGACAGGGATCCCCCCTCCACTTT.

V is TRBV10-3 and J is TRBJ1-2; D remains unclear. From germline, CDR1 is ENHRY and CDR2 SYGVKD. There are 11 residues in the CDR3. The ends were cut back, 6 bases at V and 4 bases at J, with 6 bases in the middle. This CDR3 is CAISTGYGYTF. The CDR3 bases are TGTGCCATCAGCACGGGCTATGGCTACACCTTC.

CDR3 sequence reads: CASSPYLDTNTDTQYF. The CDR3 DNA reads as TGTGCCAGCAGCCCTTACCTGGACACAAACACAGATACGCAGTATTTT. V is TRBV5-6 and J is TRBJ2-3; the D gene is possibly TRBD1 (5 bases). The CDR3 totals 16 residues. V gave up 4 bases and J gave up 2 bases, with 17 bases separating them. CDR1 and CDR2 (germline): SGHDT, YYEEEE.

The rearrangement links TRBV9 to TRBJ2-5; 8 bases fit TRBD2. Germline V gives CDR1 SGDLS, CDR2 YYNGEE. There are 16 residues in the CDR3. J was trimmed by 1 base and V by 0 bases; bases with no gene match: 5. CDR3 coding DNA: TGTGCCAGCAGCGTAGCTGGCGGGGGGATCCAAGAGACCCAGTACTTC. Translation: CASSVAGGGIQETQYF.

This clone was seen only a few times. The chain carries TRBV7-2 and TRBJ2-7; D is uncertain. The V gene's germline CDR1 is SGHTA and CDR2 FQGNSA. CDR3 length equals 14 residues. Trimming removed 4 bases at V and 6 bases at J, with 16 bases between. CDR3 DNA: TGTGCCAGCAGCTCCTATGCCCCTACCGGCGAGCAGTACTTC. Its translation is CASSSYAPTGEQYF.

The chain employs TRBV5-1 and TRBJ1-1, with D unresolved. The ends were cut back, 4 bases at V and 0 bases at J, with 16 bases in the middle. Germline CDR1 and CDR2: SGHRS and YFSETQ. This CDR3 region has 16 residues. The CDR3 here is CASSPPDVRLNTEAFF. The CDR3, as DNA: TGCGCCAGCAGCCCACCCGATGTTAGATTGAACACTGAAGCTTTCTTT.

The rearrangement uses TRBV2 and TRBJ2-7; TRBD1 aligns across 9 bases. There are 14 residues in the CDR3. V dropped 4 bases and J dropped 2; count of bases not matched to a gene: 3. Germline assignment: CDR1 SNHLY and CDR2 FYNNEI. This CDR3 is CASSGQGVPYEQYV. CDR3 in DNA: TGTGCCAGCAGTGGACAGGGGGTACCCTACGAGCAGTACGTC.

This sequence joins TRBV6-5 and TRBJ1-2; D is ambiguous. V lost 5 bases and J lost 4, with 17 bases in between. Looked up from germline, CDR1 is MNHEY and CDR2 is SVGAGI. The CDR3 is 15 residues long. The CDR3 bases are TGTGCCAGCAGTCCCTTGGGAGAGGAGACCTATGGCTACACCTTC. Protein sequence: CASSPLGEETYGYTF.

This rearrangement joins TRBV15 to TRBJ2-3; TRBD1 matches 9 bases. The CDR3 is 15 residues long. Looked up from germline, CDR1 is LNHNV and CDR2 is YYDKDF (reference sequence). Trimming cost V 3 bases and J 4 bases; bases outside gene matches: 5. CDR3 protein: CATSRGGQGSDTQYF. CDR3 DNA: TGTGCCACCAGCAGGGGGGGACAGGGCTCAGATACGCAGTATTTT.

This clone appeared a single time. The V and J genes are TRBV10-3 and TRBJ1-1; D may be TRBD1 (6 bases). The CDR3 loop spans 12 amino acids. With 10 bases removed from V and 6 bases from J, the gap between germline ends came to 15 bases. Germline V gives CDR1 ENHRY, CDR2 SYGVKD. The CDR3 loop is CATQGIIAEAFF. As DNA, the CDR3 is TGTGCCACCCAGGGGATTATTGCTGAAGCTTTCTTT.